These 30 T cell receptor beta chains share one sample of origin, sequenced in a study of Ad26.COV2.S vaccination and SARS-CoV-2 variants. Measured with immunoSEQ multiplex PCR; TCRdb has only the in-frame clones, and not every one. The sample has about 480,000 clones; approximately 88% are singletons. Described treatment: over 15 received Ad26.COV2.S at low or high dose, single or two shots; several received placebo; per-sample allocation not given. Specimens were obtained on day 63 following the first vaccine or placebo injection. The specimen was peripheral blood, collected in a trial of Ad26.COV2.S vaccine versus placebo. The receptors shown here come from a person aged 18-65 years who received the Ad26.COV2.S COVID-19 vaccine or a placebo.

The chain couples TRBV30 to TRBJ1-1; TRBD1 agrees at 8 bases. This CDR3 comprises 12 residues. V was clipped by 8 bases and J by 0 bases; unmatched bases: 2. Germline CDR1 GTSNPN, CDR2 SVGIG (reference sequence). The CDR3 nucleotides read TGTGCCGGGACAGGAGTGAACACTGAAGCTTTCTTT. Translation: CAGTGVNTEAFF.

This chain joins TRBV28 and TRBJ1-5; D gene unclear. Trimming pared 4 bases from V and 4 bases from J, leaving 5 bases between. The CDR3 has 12 amino acids. Germline V gene sequence: CDR1 MDHEN, CDR2 SYDVKM. CDR3 DNA: TGTGCCAGCAGTTCCCTGAATCAGCCCCAGCATTTT. Its protein is CASSSLNQPQHF.

V and J are TRBV30 and TRBJ1-3; unclear D gene. Per the germline V gene, CDR1 is GTSNPN and CDR2 is SVGIG (reference sequence). V lost 0 bases, J lost 11 bases, and 11 bases lay in between. The CDR3 totals 12 residues. The CDR3 DNA sequence: TGTGCCTGGAGTGTACGCGGGAAGTCCATATATTTT. It specifies CAWSVRGKSIYF.

The chain couples TRBV7-2 to TRBJ2-1; no clear D gene. CDR3 length equals 12 residues. CDR1 is SGHTA and CDR2 is FQGNSA in the germline V gene. Deletions cut 4 bases from V and 9 bases from J, with 10 bases between. The CDR3 region is CASSSFAFEQFF. The DNA for the CDR3 is TGTGCCAGCAGCTCCTTCGCCTTTGAGCAGTTCTTC.

V is TRBV27 and J is TRBJ2-3; D is uncertain. Germline values: CDR1 MNHEY, CDR2 SMNVEV (reference sequence). This CDR3 is 17 amino acids long. The ends were cut back, 4 bases at V and 2 bases at J, with 19 bases in the middle. The DNA for the CDR3 is TGTGCCAGCAGTTCGCGCCGTAGTGAAACAAACACAGATACGCAGTATTTT. Residues: CASSSRRSETNTDTQYF.

This clone was seen once. The chain employs TRBV6-5 and TRBJ1-3, with D unresolved. The CDR3 is 15 residues long. Per germline, CDR1 MNHEY and CDR2 SVGAGI. Trimming shortened V by 5 bases and J by 4 bases, and 15 bases separated the two germline ends. The DNA of the CDR3 is TGTGCCAGCAGTCCCAGGTGGCTGAGGGGAAACACCATATATTTT. Translation: CASSPRWLRGNTIYF.

The rearrangement uses TRBV7-2 and TRBJ2-1; the D gene is possibly TRBD1 (6 bases). The CDR3 loop spans 13 amino acids. The V end was cut by 5 bases, the J end by 5 bases, with 10 bases between. CDR1 is SGHTA, CDR2 FQGNSA, per germline. The DNA for the CDR3 is TGTGCCAGCAGCGTAGGGGGAAACAATGAGCAGTTCTTC. Translated: CASSVGGNNEQFF. Looking up the rest from reference TRBV7-2 and TRBJ2-1 gives the full variable domain: GAGVSQSPSNKVTEKGKDVELRCDPISGHTALYWYRQSLGQGLEFLIYFQGNSAPDKSGLPSDRFSAERTGGSVSTLTIQRTQQEDSAVYLCASSVGGNNEQFFGPGTRLTVL.

The chain couples TRBV18 to TRBJ2-7; D is perhaps TRBD1 (5 bases). CDR1 and CDR2 from the germline V gene are KGHSH and LQKENI. V was shortened by 3 bases and J by 7 bases, with 13 bases between the two germline ends. The length of the CDR3 is 13 residues. CDR3 sequence: CASSPRQGGEQYF. The CDR3 nucleotides read TGTGCCAGCTCACCCCGCCAGGGTGGTGAGCAGTACTTC.

This chain connects TRBV6-5 to TRBJ2-7; 13 bases map to TRBD2. CDR1 is MNHEY and CDR2 is SVGAGI in the germline V gene. The CDR3 runs 14 residues. The V segment lost 5 bases and the J segment 7 bases; nucleotides outside the gene matches: 5. The DNA of the CDR3 is TGTGCCAGCAGTACTAGCGGGAGGGCCCAAGAGCAGTACTTC. Translated: CASSTSGRAQEQYF.

V gene TRBV30 combines with J gene TRBJ2-7; D call uncertain. Looked up from germline, CDR1 is GTSNPN and CDR2 is SVGIG (reference sequence). The CDR3 covers 13 residues. Trimming took 1 base from V and 10 from J, leaving 17 bases between them. CDR3: CAWSGRQELGQYF. The CDR3 bases are TGTGCCTGGAGTGGAAGGCAAGAGCTCGGACAGTACTTC.

This chain joins TRBV7-9 and TRBJ2-7; TRBD2 matches at 11 bases. The V gene end was trimmed by 3 bases and the J gene end by 3 bases; junction bases not matched to a gene: 10. CDR1 and CDR2 from the germline V gene are SEHNR and FQNEAQ (reference sequence). This CDR3 contains 17 residues. CDR3 in amino acids: CASSLSSGRFTNYEQYF. In DNA, the CDR3 is TGTGCCAGCAGCTTGTCTAGCGGGAGGTTCACCAACTACGAGCAGTACTTC.

This chain uses TRBV10-3 with TRBJ2-7, with D tentatively TRBD2 (5 bases). The ends were cut back, 0 bases at V and 2 bases at J, with 11 bases in the middle. The CDR3 contains 15 residues. Germline V CDR1 and CDR2: ENHRY, SYGVKD. CDR3 sequence reads: CAISESIPGTYEQYF. CDR3 bases: TGTGCCATCAGTGAGTCGATCCCGGGGACCTACGAGCAGTACTTC.

The chain carries TRBV5-4 and TRBJ2-5; 9 bases are a match to TRBD2. V gave up 6 bases and J gave up 5 bases; unmatched junction bases: 11. The CDR3 consists of 15 residues. Germline V gene data show CDR1 as SGHNT and CDR2 as YYREEE (reference sequence). CDR3 in DNA: TGTGCCAGCACGTCAGGCGGGAGGGCCAGGGAGACCCAGTACTTC. It encodes CASTSGGRARETQYF.

The chain is built from TRBV5-4 and TRBJ2-5; TRBD1 or TRBD2 may be the D gene (5 bases each). The length of the CDR3 is 14 residues. Germline assignment: CDR1 SGHNT and CDR2 YYREEE (reference sequence). V dropped 0 bases and J dropped 1 base, with 7 bases sitting between them. This CDR3 is CASSLVGGQETQYF. The CDR3 bases are TGTGCCAGCAGCTTGGTTGGGGGCCAAGAGACCCAGTACTTC.

CDR3 sequence: CASSLEGDNTGELFF. In DNA form, the CDR3 reads TGTGCCAGCAGCTTAGAAGGGGATAACACCGGGGAGCTGTTTTTT. The chain couples TRBV7-3 to TRBJ2-2; tentative D call: TRBD1 (5 bases). Trimming took off 2 bases at V and 2 bases at J, with 9 bases between the two ends. The CDR3 has 15 residues. In germline, CDR1 is SGHTA, CDR2 FQGTGA.

V is TRBV27 and J is TRBJ1-2; unclear D gene. Trimming cost V 4 bases and J 3 bases, with 9 bases left between them. The CDR3 consists of 13 residues. Germline CDR1 MNHEY, CDR2 SMNVEV (reference sequence). DNA of the CDR3: TGTGCCAGCAGTTCCGGGAGCTACTATGGCTACACCTTC. As protein: CASSSGSYYGYTF.

DNA of the CDR3: TGTGCCAGCAGACCGGCCGGGACAGCCACCGGGGAGCTGTTTTTT. Translation gives CASRPAGTATGELFF. The V gene is TRBV7-2, the J gene TRBJ2-2, with 7 bases matching TRBD1. Germline CDR1 SGHTA, CDR2 FQGNSA. CDR3 size: 15 residues. V gave up 6 bases and J gave up 4 bases; unmatched junction bases: 8.

CDR3 nucleotides: TGTGCCAGCAGTTTGTCCCCTTGGACCTTCGGCACAGATACGCAGTATTTT. Translation gives CASSLSPWTFGTDTQYF. The V and J genes are TRBV28 and TRBJ2-3; the D is unclear. V gave up 3 bases and J gave up 1 base, with 17 bases separating them. This CDR3 is 17 amino acids long. Germline V CDR1 and CDR2: MDHEN, SYDVKM.

A remark on this clone: Other DNA sequences within the sample encode an identical CDR3. The V gene is TRBV9, the J gene TRBJ1-1, with D hard to call. The CDR3 spans 14 residues. CDR1 is SGDLS, CDR2 YYNGEE, per germline. The V gene lost 0 bases and the J gene lost 2 bases, with 8 bases spanning the gap. CDR3 nucleotide sequence: TGTGCCAGCAGCGTAGCCGGCACCAACACTGAAGCTTTCTTT. Translated, it gives CASSVAGTNTEAFF.

This chain joins TRBV28 and TRBJ2-4; D remains unclear. The CDR3 spans 12 residues. Trimming shortened V by 4 bases and J by 14 bases, and 15 bases separated the two germline ends. Germline CDR1 and CDR2: MDHEN and SYDVKM. CDR3 residues: CASSSIGQIEYF. The CDR3 DNA reads as TGTGCCAGCAGTTCCATAGGGCAGATTGAGTACTTC.

The V and J genes are TRBV30 and TRBJ2-7; the D gene is possibly TRBD2 (6 bases). Germline assignment: CDR1 GTSNPN and CDR2 SVGIG (reference sequence). V was trimmed by 5 bases and J by 4 bases, leaving 18 bases between them. This CDR3 is built from 14 residues. The CDR3 region is CAWEGSGRGYEQYF. The CDR3 nucleotides are TGTGCCTGGGAAGGTTCGGGACGGGGGTACGAGCAGTACTTC.

V is TRBV18 and J is TRBJ1-1, with 8 bases identical to TRBD1. Germline values: CDR1 KGHSH, CDR2 LQKENI. V shed 5 bases, J shed 4 bases, and the junction held 6 bases outside the gene matches. The CDR3 contains 14 residues. Here the CDR3 reads CASSDYRGATEAFF. The CDR3 DNA is TGTGCCAGCTCAGATTACAGGGGGGCCACTGAAGCTTTCTTT.

The chain couples TRBV5-5 to TRBJ1-1, with D possibly being TRBD1 (6 bases). This CDR3 comprises 13 residues. The ends were cut back, 0 bases at V and 11 bases at J, with 14 bases in the middle. Germline CDR1 is SGHKS and CDR2 is YYEKEE (reference sequence). CDR3 sequence (DNA): TGTGCCAGCAGCTTGGCCCACAGGGAGGTCGCTTTCTTT. It codes for CASSLAHREVAFF.

V usage is TRBV14 and J usage is TRBJ2-3; D is uncertain. This CDR3 has 14 residues. The germline V gene encodes CDR1 SGHDN and CDR2 FVKESK. Trimming removed 4 bases at V and 6 bases at J, with 14 bases between. The CDR3 is CASSLRTFGDTQYF. The DNA of the CDR3 is TGTGCCAGCAGCCTCCGGACCTTTGGCGATACGCAGTATTTT.

The chain is built from TRBV6-4 and TRBJ1-4; 10 nucleotides match TRBD1. CDR3 length equals 14 residues. Trimming cost V 6 bases and J 7 bases; bases outside gene matches: 5. CDR1 is MRHNA, CDR2 SNTAGT, per germline. The CDR3 DNA reads TGTGCCAGCAGGGACAGGGGGTCGGGTGAAAAACTGTTTTTT. It specifies CASRDRGSGEKLFF.

This sequence joins TRBV5-4 and TRBJ1-4; 7 bases align to TRBD1. The CDR3 loop spans 17 amino acids. The germline CDR1 and CDR2 sequences are SGHNT and YYREEE (reference sequence). Trimming took 4 bases from V and 8 from J; bases not matched to a gene: 17. The DNA for the CDR3 is TGTGCCAGCAGCAACTTAAACCGAGGGGGCGCCGCGGAAAAACTGTTTTTT. It codes for CASSNLNRGGAAEKLFF.

V and J are TRBV11-2 and TRBJ1-3; unclear D gene. This CDR3 is 14 amino acids long. Germline CDR1 SGHAT, CDR2 FQNNGV. With 2 bases removed from V and 3 bases from J, the gap between germline ends came to 8 bases. This CDR3 reads CASSLLGFGNTIYF. CDR3 sequence (DNA): TGTGCCAGCAGCTTACTAGGTTTTGGAAACACCATATATTTT.

This clone was counted a single time. The chain links TRBV12-5 to TRBJ2-3; 8 nucleotides align to TRBD2. The J segment lost 4 bases and the V segment lost 3 bases, leaving 0 bases of the junction unmatched. Germline CDR1 reads LGHNT; CDR2 reads FRNRAP. The CDR3 has 13 residues. CDR3 DNA: TGTGCTAGTGGTTTAGCGGGGGCAGATACGCAGTATTTT. Its translation is CASGLAGADTQYF.

The rearrangement joins TRBV30 to TRBJ2-7, with D unresolved. This CDR3 is built from 14 residues. V lost 2 bases and J 3 bases, leaving 14 bases between the germline ends. Germline assignment: CDR1 GTSNPN and CDR2 SVGIG (reference sequence). CDR3 amino acids: CAWSRDGRSYEQYF. The CDR3 region has the DNA TGTGCCTGGAGTCGAGACGGACGCAGCTACGAGCAGTACTTC.

This clone was picked up one time. The CDR3 DNA sequence: TGTGCCAGCAGCCCACAGTGGGCGGGAGGTACCGATACGCAGTATTTT. Protein sequence: CASSPQWAGGTDTQYF. The rearrangement uses TRBV27 and TRBJ2-3; 8 bases map to TRBD2. CDR3 length: 16 residues. Germline values: CDR1 MNHEY, CDR2 SMNVEV (reference sequence). The trim removed 6 bases at V and 6 bases at J, leaving 14 bases unmatched.